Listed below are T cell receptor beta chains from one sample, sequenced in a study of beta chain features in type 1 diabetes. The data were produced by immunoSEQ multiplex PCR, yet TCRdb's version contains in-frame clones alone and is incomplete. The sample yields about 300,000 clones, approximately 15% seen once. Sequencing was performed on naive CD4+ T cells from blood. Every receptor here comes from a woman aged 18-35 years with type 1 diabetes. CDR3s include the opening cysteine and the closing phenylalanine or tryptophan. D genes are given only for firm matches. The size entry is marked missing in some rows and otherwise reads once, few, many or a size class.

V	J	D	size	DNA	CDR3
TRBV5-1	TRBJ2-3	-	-	TGCGCCAGCAGCTTGGTAGGGGGAGGGACAGATACGCAGTATTTT	CASSLVGGGTDTQYF
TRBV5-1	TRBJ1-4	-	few	TGCGCCAGCAGCCATGCCGGGGAAAATGAAAAACTGTTTTTT	CASSHAGENEKLFF
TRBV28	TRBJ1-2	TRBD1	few	TGTGCCAGCAGTTTATCTCCCACAGGGGGCGCCGGGGGCGGCTACACCTTC	CASSLSPTGGAGGGYTF
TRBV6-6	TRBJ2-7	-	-	TGTGCCAGCAGCATAAGGACAGATAGCTACGAGCAGTACTTC	CASSIRTDSYEQYF
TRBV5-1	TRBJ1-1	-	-	TGCGCCAGCAGCCTCCTCGTGACAGGGAACACTGAAGCTTTCTTT	CASSLLVTGNTEAFF
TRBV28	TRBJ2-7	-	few	TGTGCCAGCAGTTTAAGGCTCCGGAGCTACGAGCAGTACTTC	CASSLRLRSYEQYF
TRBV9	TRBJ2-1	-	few	TGTGCCAGCAGCGTAGCTGGAAGCGGAAGCTCCTACAATGAGCAGTTCTTC	CASSVAGSGSSYNEQFF
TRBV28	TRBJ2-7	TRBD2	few	TGTGCCAGCAGACAGACTGGCGGGACTACTTCTCGGCAGTACTTC	CASRQTGGTTSRQYF
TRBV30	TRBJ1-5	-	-	TGTGCCTGGGCAGGCGGGGGGAATCAGCCCCAGCATTTT	CAWAGGGNQPQHF
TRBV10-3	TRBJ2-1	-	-	TGTGCCATCAGACTCGGAGGGATTAGGAATGAGCAGTTCTTC	CAIRLGGIRNEQFF
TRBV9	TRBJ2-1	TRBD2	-	TGTGCCAGCAGCGTAGGGGGCGGGAGGGCCGGGAATGAGCAGTTCTTC	CASSVGGGRAGNEQFF
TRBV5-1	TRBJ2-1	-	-	TGCGCCAGCCGCGGAGATCGGGGTGAGCAGTTCTTC	CASRGDRGEQFF
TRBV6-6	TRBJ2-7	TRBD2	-	TGTGCCAGCAGGGGCGGACTAGTCTACGAGCAGTACTTC	CASRGGLVYEQYF
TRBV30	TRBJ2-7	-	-	TGTGCCTGGGGAGGGGTTGGGCAGGGGGCCTACGAGCAGTACTTC	CAWGGVGQGAYEQYF
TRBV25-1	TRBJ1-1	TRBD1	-	TGTGCCAGCAGTGAATTACCCGTCCCCCCAGGGGGCACTGAAGCTTTCTTT	CASSELPVPPGGTEAFF
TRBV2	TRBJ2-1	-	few	TGTGCCAGCAGTCGCGGGGTAGCGGAGGAGGCGGAGCAGTTCTTC	CASSRGVAEEAEQFF
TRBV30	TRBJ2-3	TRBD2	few	TGTGCCTCCACGCAGGGACTAGCGGCCACAGATACGCAGTATTTT	CASTQGLAATDTQYF
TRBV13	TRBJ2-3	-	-	TGTGCCAGCAGCCCAGAAGCGGGCCGTGCAGATACGCAGTATTTT	CASSPEAGRADTQYF
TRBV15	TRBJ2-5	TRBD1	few	TGTGCCACCAGCAGGGGACAGGGGGCCGTGGAGACCCAGTACTTC	CATSRGQGAVETQYF
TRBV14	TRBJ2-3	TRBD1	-	TGTGCCAGCAGCCATCCGGGACAGGGGAAGGCAGATACGCAGTATTTT	CASSHPGQGKADTQYF
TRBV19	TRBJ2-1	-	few	TGTGCCAGTAAAAACCGGGACTCCCTCCGGCGGGAGCAGTTCTTC	CASKNRDSLRREQFF
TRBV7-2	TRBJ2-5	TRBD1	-	TGTGCCAGCAGCACCGACAGGGGGCTATCAGAGACCCAGTACTTC	CASSTDRGLSETQYF
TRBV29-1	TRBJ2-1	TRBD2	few	TGCAGCGGACGATATTTCGGACTAGCGGTGCCTGAGCAGTTCTTC	CSGRYFGLAVPEQFF
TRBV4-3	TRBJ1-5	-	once	TGCGCCAGCAGCCAAGACGTGGGGGGGCCCCAGCATTTT	CASSQDVGGPQHF
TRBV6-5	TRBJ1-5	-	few	TGTGCCAGCAGTTACTCCGAGTATCAGCCCCAGCATTTT	CASSYSEYQPQHF
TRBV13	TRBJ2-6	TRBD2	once	TGTGCCAGCAGAAAGTTGACGCTAGCGGGTCTTTCTGGGGCCAACGTCCTGACTTTC	CASRKLTLAGLSGANVLTF
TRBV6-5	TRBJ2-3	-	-	TGTGCCAGCAGTTATTGGGGACTCCCTTTAGATACGCAGTATTTT	CASSYWGLPLDTQYF
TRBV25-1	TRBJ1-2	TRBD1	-	TGTGCCAGCAGTGAAAGATCCGGGACAGACTACTATGGCTACACCTTC	CASSERSGTDYYGYTF
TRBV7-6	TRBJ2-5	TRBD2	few	TGTGCCAGCAGCTTAGAAGCGGGAGGGGGAGAGACCCAGTACTTC	CASSLEAGGGETQYF
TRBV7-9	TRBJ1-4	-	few	TGTGCCAGCAGCTTGGCAGGGTCAGGTGAAAAACTGTTTTTT	CASSLAGSGEKLFF
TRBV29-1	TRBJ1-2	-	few	TGCAGCGTTACACGGGTGGGGGGTGGCTACACCTTC	CSVTRVGGGYTF
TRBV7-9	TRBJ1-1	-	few	TGTGCCAGCAGCGTAAAACAGGCTACGAACACTGAAGCTTTCTTT	CASSVKQATNTEAFF
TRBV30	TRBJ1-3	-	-	TGTGCCTGGGGACATGCTGGAAACACCATATATTTT	CAWGHAGNTIYF
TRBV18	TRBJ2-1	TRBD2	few	TGTGCCAGCTCACTACCGGGGGGAGCGCAGTTCTTC	CASSLPGGAQFF
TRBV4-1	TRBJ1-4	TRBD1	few	TGCGCCAGCAGCCAATCCCGGACAGGGACTGCAACTAATGAAAAACTGTTTTTT	CASSQSRTGTATNEKLFF
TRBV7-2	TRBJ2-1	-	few	TGTGCCAGCAGCTGGCGGGATAACAATGAGCAGTTCTTC	CASSWRDNNEQFF
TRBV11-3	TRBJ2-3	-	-	TGTGCCAGCAAATCCGGGGAGGCAGATACGCAGTATTTT	CASKSGEADTQYF
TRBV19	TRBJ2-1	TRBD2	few	TGTGCCAGTAGTGACGGGGCCAGCGGGAGTCGTAATGAGCAGTTCTTC	CASSDGASGSRNEQFF
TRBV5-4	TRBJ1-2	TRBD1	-	TGTGCCAGCAGCTTCGGGACAGCTTATGGCTACACCTTC	CASSFGTAYGYTF
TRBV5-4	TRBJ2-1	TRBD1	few	TGTGCCAGCAGTCAGGGGGCGTTGCGGTCATACAATGAGCAGTTCTTC	CASSQGALRSYNEQFF
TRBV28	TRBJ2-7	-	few	TGTGCCAGCAGGGAGACTTCTTCAGAGCAGTACTTC	CASRETSSEQYF
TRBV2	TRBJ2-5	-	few	TGTGCCACCGTCTTAAGCGGCCAAGAGACCCAGTACTTC	CATVLSGQETQYF